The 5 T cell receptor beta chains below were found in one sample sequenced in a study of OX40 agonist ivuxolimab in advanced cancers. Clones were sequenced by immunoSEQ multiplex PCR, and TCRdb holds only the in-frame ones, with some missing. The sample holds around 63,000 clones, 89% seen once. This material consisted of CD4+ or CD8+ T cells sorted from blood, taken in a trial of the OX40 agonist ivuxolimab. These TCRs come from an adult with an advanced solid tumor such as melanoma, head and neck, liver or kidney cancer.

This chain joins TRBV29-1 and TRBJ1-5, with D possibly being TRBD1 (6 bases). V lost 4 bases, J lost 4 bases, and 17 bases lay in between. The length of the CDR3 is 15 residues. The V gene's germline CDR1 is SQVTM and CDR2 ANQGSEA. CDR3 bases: TGCAGCGTTGTTGGGGGGCAGGCCTTTAATCAGCCCCAGCATTTT. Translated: CSVVGGQAFNQPQHF.

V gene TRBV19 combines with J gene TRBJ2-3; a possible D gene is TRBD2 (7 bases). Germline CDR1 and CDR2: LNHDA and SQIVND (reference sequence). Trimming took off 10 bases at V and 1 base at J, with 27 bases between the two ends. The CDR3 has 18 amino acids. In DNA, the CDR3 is TGTGCCACCATCCCCCCCAAGGGGGGGGGAGAAGGCACAGATACGCAGTATTTT. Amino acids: CATIPPKGGGEGTDTQYF.

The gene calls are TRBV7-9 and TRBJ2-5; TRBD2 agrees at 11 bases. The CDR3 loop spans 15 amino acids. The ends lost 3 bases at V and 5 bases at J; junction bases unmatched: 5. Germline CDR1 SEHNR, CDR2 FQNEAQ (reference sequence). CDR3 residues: CASSFTSGGGETQYF. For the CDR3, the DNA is TGTGCCAGCAGCTTTACTAGCGGGGGAGGGGAGACCCAGTACTTC.

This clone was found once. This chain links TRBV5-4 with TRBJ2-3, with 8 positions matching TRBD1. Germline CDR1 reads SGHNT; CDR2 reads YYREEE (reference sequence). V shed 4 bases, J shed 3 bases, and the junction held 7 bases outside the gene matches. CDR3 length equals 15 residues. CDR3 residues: CASSGLQGGTDTQYF. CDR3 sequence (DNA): TGTGCCAGCAGCGGACTACAGGGGGGAACAGATACGCAGTATTTT.

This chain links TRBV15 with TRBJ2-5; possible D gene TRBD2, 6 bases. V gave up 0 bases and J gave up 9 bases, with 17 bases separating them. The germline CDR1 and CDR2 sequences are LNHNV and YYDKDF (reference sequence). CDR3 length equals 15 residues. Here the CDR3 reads CATSRDRLGGEAQYF. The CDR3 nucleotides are TGTGCCACCAGCAGAGATCGCCTCGGGGGTGAGGCCCAGTACTTC.